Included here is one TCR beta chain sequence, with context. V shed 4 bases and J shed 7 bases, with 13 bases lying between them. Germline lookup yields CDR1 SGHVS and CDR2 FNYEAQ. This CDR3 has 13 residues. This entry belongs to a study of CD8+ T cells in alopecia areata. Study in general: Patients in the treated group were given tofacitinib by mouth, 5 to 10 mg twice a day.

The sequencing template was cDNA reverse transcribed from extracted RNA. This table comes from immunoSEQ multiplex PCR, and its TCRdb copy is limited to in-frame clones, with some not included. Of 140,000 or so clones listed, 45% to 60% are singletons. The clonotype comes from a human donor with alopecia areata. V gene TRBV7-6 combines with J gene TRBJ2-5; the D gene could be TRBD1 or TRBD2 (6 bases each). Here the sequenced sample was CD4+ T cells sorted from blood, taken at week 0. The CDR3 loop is CASSSPGGGTQYF. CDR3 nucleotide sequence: TGTGCCAGCAGCTCTCCCGGGGGCGGGACCCAGTACTTC.